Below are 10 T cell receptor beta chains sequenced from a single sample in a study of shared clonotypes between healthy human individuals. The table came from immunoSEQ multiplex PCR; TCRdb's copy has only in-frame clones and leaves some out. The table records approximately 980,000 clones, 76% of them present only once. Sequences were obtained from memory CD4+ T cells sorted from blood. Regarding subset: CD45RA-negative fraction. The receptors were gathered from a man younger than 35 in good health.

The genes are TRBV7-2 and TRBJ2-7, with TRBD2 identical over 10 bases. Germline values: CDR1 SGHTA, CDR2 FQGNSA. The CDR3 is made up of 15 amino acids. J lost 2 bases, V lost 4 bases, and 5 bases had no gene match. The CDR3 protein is CASSSTSGAAYEQYF. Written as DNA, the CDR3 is TGTGCCAGCAGCTCAACTAGCGGGGCAGCCTACGAGCAGTACTTC.

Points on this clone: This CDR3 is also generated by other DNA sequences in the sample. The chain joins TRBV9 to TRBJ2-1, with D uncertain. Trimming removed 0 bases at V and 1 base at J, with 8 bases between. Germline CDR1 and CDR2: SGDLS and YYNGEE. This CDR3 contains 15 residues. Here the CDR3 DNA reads TGTGCCAGCAGCGTAGGGGGTGGATCCTACAATGAGCAGTTCTTC. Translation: CASSVGGGSYNEQFF.

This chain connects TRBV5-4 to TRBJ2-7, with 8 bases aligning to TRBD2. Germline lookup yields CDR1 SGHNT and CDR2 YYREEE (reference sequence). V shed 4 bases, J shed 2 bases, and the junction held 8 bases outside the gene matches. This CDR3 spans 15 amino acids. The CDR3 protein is CASSPGGGRPYEQYF. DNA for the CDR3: TGTGCCAGCAGCCCCGGGGGCGGGAGGCCCTACGAGCAGTACTTC.

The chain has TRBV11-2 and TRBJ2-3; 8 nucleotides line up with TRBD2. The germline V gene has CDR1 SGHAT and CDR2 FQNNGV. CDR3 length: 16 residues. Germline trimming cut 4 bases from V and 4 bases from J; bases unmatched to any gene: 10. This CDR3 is CASSSRGGGRPDTQYF. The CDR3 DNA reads TGTGCCAGCAGCTCCCGAGGCGGGGGGCGGCCAGATACGCAGTATTTT. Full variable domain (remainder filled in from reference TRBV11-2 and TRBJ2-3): EAGVAQSPRYKIIEKRQSVAFWCNPISGHATLYWYQQILGQGPKLLIQFQNNGVVDDSQLPKDRFSAERLKGVDSTLKIQPAKLEDSAVYLCASSSRGGGRPDTQYFGPGTRLTVL.

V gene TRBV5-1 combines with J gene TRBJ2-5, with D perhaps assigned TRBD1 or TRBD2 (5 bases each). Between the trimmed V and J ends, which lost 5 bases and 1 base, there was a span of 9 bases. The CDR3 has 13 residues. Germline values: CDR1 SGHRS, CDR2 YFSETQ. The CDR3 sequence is CASRPGPQETQYF. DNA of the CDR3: TGCGCCAGCAGACCGGGACCCCAAGAGACCCAGTACTTC. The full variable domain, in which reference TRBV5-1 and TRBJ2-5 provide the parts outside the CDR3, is KAGVTQTPRYLIKTRGQQVTLSCSPISGHRSVSWYQQTPGQGLQFLFEYFSETQRNKGNFPGRFSGRQFSNSRSEMNVSTLELGDSALYLCASRPGPQETQYFGPGTRLLVL.

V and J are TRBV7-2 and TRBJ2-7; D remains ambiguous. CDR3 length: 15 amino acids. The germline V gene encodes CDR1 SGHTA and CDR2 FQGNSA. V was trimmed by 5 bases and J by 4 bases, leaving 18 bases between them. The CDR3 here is CASSQKPGYGYEQYF. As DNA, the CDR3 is TGTGCCAGCAGCCAGAAACCGGGTTACGGATACGAGCAGTACTTC.

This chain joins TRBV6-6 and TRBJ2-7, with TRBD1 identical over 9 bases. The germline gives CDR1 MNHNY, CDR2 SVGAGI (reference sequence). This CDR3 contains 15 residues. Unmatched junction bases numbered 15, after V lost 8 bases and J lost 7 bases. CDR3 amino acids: CASGGLQTGGGEQYF. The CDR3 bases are TGTGCCAGCGGCGGGCTGCAAACAGGGGGCGGAGAGCAGTACTTC.

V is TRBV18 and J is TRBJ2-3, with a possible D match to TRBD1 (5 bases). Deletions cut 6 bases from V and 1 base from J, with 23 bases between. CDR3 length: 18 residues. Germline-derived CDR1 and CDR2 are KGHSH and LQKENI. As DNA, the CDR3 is TGTGCCAGCTCCTCTTCGGGCAGGGTGGTTCCTGGCACAGATACGCAGTATTTT. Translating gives CASSSSGRVVPGTDTQYF.

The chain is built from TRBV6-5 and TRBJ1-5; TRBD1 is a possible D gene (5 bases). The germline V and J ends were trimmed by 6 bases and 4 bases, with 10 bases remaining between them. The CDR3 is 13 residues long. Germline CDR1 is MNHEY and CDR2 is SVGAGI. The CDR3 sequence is CASRKGENQPQHF. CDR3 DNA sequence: TGTGCCAGCAGAAAAGGGGAAAATCAGCCCCAGCATTTT.

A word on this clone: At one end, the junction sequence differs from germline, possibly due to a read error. The CDR3 nucleotides are TGTGCCAGCAGCTGGGGGACTCTTCTCCTTGCCTTT. It specifies CASSWGTLLLAF. The rearrangement links TRBV5-6 to TRBJ1-3; maybe TRBD1 (5 bases). Germline CDR1 and CDR2: SGHDT and YYEEEE. The CDR3 is made up of 12 amino acids.